Presented here are 20 T cell receptor beta chains from one specimen sequenced in a study of T cells in tumors after PD-1 blockade. Using immunoSEQ multiplex PCR, the repertoire was profiled, and TCRdb retains in-frame clones only, with some absent. The sample includes 23,000 or so clones, about 84% of them seen just once. This material consisted of PBMCs, taken after anti-PD-1 treatment. The origin of the receptors is a human donor with basal cell carcinoma.

The chain uses TRBV20-1 and TRBJ1-3; no reliable D call. V was trimmed by 5 bases and J by 11 bases, leaving 13 bases between them. The CDR3 sequence is 11 residues long. The V gene's germline CDR1 is DFQATT and CDR2 SNEGSKA (reference sequence). CDR3 coding DNA: TGCAGTGCTCCTGACGGCAACGCCATATATTTT. Translated: CSAPDGNAIYF.

This clone was picked up one time. The chain links TRBV4-2 to TRBJ1-1; D is ambiguous. Trimming removed 4 bases from V and 0 bases from J, with 15 bases in between. CDR1 and CDR2 from the germline V gene are LGHNA and YNFKEQ. The CDR3 has 16 residues. The CDR3 DNA sequence: TGTGCCAGCAGCCCTGAGGTTTCTAGGATGAACACTGAAGCTTTCTTT. This sequence encodes CASSPEVSRMNTEAFF.

This chain uses TRBV12-5 with TRBJ1-2, with D uncertain. The V and J ends lost 5 bases and 2 bases respectively, with 9 bases between them. Germline lookup yields CDR1 LGHNT and CDR2 FRNRAP. The CDR3 is 13 residues long. CDR3: CASGLSGNYGYTF. The CDR3 DNA follows: TGTGCTAGTGGTCTCTCGGGGAACTATGGCTACACCTTC.

Only a few counts were recorded for this clone. In DNA form, the CDR3 reads TGTGCCAGCAGTCAGGATCCCGGTTATGCCATATATTTT. Translating it yields CASSQDPGYAIYF. This sequence joins TRBV25-1 and TRBJ1-3; D not resolved. The CDR3 runs to 13 residues. CDR1 MGHDK and CDR2 SYGVNS come from the germline V gene. V gave up 5 bases and J gave up 11 bases, with 16 bases separating them.

The V call is TRBV6-1, the J call TRBJ1-2; D is unclear. Trimming took 4 bases from V and 4 from J, leaving 19 bases between them. The germline CDR1 and CDR2 sequences are MNHNS and SASEGT. The CDR3 has 16 amino acids. DNA of the CDR3: TGTGCCAGCAGTGTCACCCAAGGACGGAGCTCCTATGGCTACACCTTC. Translation: CASSVTQGRSSYGYTF.

The V gene is TRBV6-5, the J gene TRBJ2-3, with 11 bases lining up with TRBD2. CDR3 length: 15 amino acids. Germline trimming cut 6 bases from V and 4 bases from J; bases unmatched to any gene: 6. Germline CDR1 MNHEY, CDR2 SVGAGI. The CDR3 coding sequence is TGTGCCAGCAGAATGATAGCGGGGGGGGCAGATACGCAGTATTTT. Its translation is CASRMIAGGADTQYF.

The chain recombines TRBV5-1 with TRBJ2-7; the D is unclear. With 0 bases removed from V and 13 bases from J, the gap between germline ends came to 11 bases. This CDR3 contains 11 residues. Per the germline V gene, CDR1 is SGHRS and CDR2 is YFSETQ. The CDR3 DNA reads TGCGCCAGCAGCTTGGGTCAGCATACATACTTC. Protein product: CASSLGQHTYF.

CDR3 in DNA: TGTGCCAGCAGAATTGGAAACACCATATATTTT. Protein: CASRIGNTIYF. V is TRBV25-1 and J is TRBJ1-3; no firm D call. Germline V gene data show CDR1 as MGHDK and CDR2 as SYGVNS. The CDR3 length is 11 residues. Trimming left V 6 bases short and J 3 bases short, with 3 bases between.

The chain links TRBV3-1 (or the pseudogene TRBV3-2) to TRBJ2-3; either TRBD1 or TRBD2 may fit D (7 bases each). CDR1 and CDR2 (germline): LGHDT, YNNKEL (reference sequence). This CDR3 comprises 16 residues. With 1 base removed from V and 4 bases from J, the gap between germline ends came to 15 bases. In DNA form, the CDR3 reads TGTGCCAGCAGCCAAGTCGGCAGGGGGGGGGCAGATACGCAGTATTTT. It encodes CASSQVGRGGADTQYF.

The chain recombines TRBV7-8 with TRBJ2-1; 7 nucleotides line up with TRBD1. V shed 5 bases, J shed 9 bases, and the junction held 10 bases outside the gene matches. Germline CDR1 and CDR2: SGHVS and FQNEAQ. This CDR3 has 14 residues. For the CDR3, the DNA is TGTGCCAGCAGCCTAGACAGGGTCCAGGGTGAGCAGTTCTTC. Protein product: CASSLDRVQGEQFF.

This chain links TRBV27 with TRBJ1-1, with D perhaps TRBD1 (6 bases). From germline, CDR1 is MNHEY and CDR2 SMNVEV (reference sequence). CDR3 length: 14 residues. Trimming took off 6 bases at V and 5 bases at J, with 16 bases between the two ends. Written as DNA, the CDR3 is TGTGCCAGCAGCTCAAACAGGGATGCGACTGAAGCTTTCTTT. This gives the protein CASSSNRDATEAFF.

J is TRBJ2-7 and V is TRBV12-3 or TRBV12-4; D is tentatively TRBD1 or TRBD2 (5 bases each). With 5 bases removed from V and 5 bases from J, the gap between germline ends came to 13 bases. The CDR3 is 13 residues long. This CDR3 reads CASSNLGAHEQYF. The CDR3 region has the DNA TGTGCCAGCAGTAACCTCGGGGCCCACGAGCAGTACTTC.

As DNA, the CDR3 is TGTGCCAGCAGTGTCGTATCGGAGGGGGCTAACACCGGGGAGCTGTTTTTT. Translating it yields CASSVVSEGANTGELFF. This rearrangement joins TRBV2 to TRBJ2-2; the D gene is possibly TRBD1 (7 bases). V was shortened by 4 bases and J by 2 bases, with 17 bases between the two germline ends. Germline assignment: CDR1 SNHLY and CDR2 FYNNEI. This CDR3 has 17 amino acids.

The chain has TRBV6-5 and TRBJ2-7; D is unresolved. Germline assignment: CDR1 MNHEY and CDR2 SVGAGI. Trimming stripped 6 bases from V and 2 bases from J, with 14 bases between. This CDR3 comprises 14 residues. The CDR3 DNA follows: TGTGCCAGCAGGATCGCCGGCAGACCCTACGAGCAGTACTTC. Translation gives CASRIAGRPYEQYF.

V gene TRBV6-6 combines with J gene TRBJ2-1, with D perhaps TRBD2 (7 bases). The CDR3 has 15 amino acids. CDR1 and CDR2 from the germline V gene are MNHNY and SVGAGI (reference sequence). The V end lost 6 bases, the J end lost 6 bases, and 18 bases lay between the germline ends. CDR3 protein: CASRTGGSPGNEQFF. The CDR3, as DNA: TGTGCCAGCAGAACGGGGGGCTCACCGGGCAATGAGCAGTTCTTC.

The gene calls are TRBV7-3 and TRBJ2-2; weak D call: TRBD2 (5 bases). The germline V gene has CDR1 SGHTA and CDR2 FQGTGA. V lost 6 bases to trimming and J lost 6 bases, with 14 bases between them. CDR3 length equals 14 residues. The CDR3 loop is CASRNGLRAGELFF. The CDR3 region has the DNA TGTGCCAGCAGAAACGGACTCCGGGCCGGGGAGCTGTTTTTT.

The rearrangement links TRBV5-1 to TRBJ1-5; no clear D. V was cut by 4 bases and J by 2 bases, with 13 bases left in between. The germline CDR1 and CDR2 sequences are SGHRS and YFSETQ. This CDR3 comprises 15 residues. The CDR3 region has the DNA TGCGCCAGCAGCCCGGTGGGCGGGGGCAATCAGCCCCAGCATTTT. Translated, it gives CASSPVGGGNQPQHF. Together with reference TRBV5-1 and TRBJ1-5, the CDR3 gives the full variable domain: KAGVTQTPRYLIKTRGQQVTLSCSPISGHRSVSWYQQTPGQGLQFLFEYFSETQRNKGNFPGRFSGRQFSNSRSEMNVSTLELGDSALYLCASSPVGGGNQPQHFGDGTRLSIL.

V gene TRBV10-3 combines with J gene TRBJ1-5, with D tentatively TRBD1 (5 bases). Trimming removed 4 bases at V and 0 bases at J, with 10 bases between. The CDR3 has 15 amino acids. Germline V CDR1 and CDR2: ENHRY, SYGVKD. DNA of the CDR3: TGTGCCATCAGTGGTGTAGGGGCTAGCAATCAGCCCCAGCATTTT. It codes for CAISGVGASNQPQHF.

This chain uses TRBV4-2 with TRBJ1-6; D is unresolved. The V and J ends lost 0 bases and 8 bases respectively, with 17 bases between them. The CDR3 spans 17 residues. Germline CDR1 and CDR2: LGHNA and YNFKEQ. The CDR3 DNA sequence: TGTGCCAGCAGCCAAGATAACCGGGGAGTTTTACATTCACCCCTCCACTTT. Amino acid sequence: CASSQDNRGVLHSPLHF.

The chain employs TRBV7-2 and TRBJ2-5, with D uncertain. V lost 5 bases, J lost 2 bases, and 12 bases lay in between. This CDR3 is 14 amino acids long. Germline CDR1 and CDR2: SGHTA and FQGNSA. This chain's CDR3 is CASSPAAEQETQYF. The DNA of the CDR3 is TGTGCCAGCAGCCCAGCAGCAGAACAAGAGACCCAGTACTTC.